These 10 T cell receptor beta chains originate from one sample sequenced in a study of cytomegalovirus exposure and HLA in healthy donors. TCRdb's copy holds only in-frame clones and misses some; the assay was immunoSEQ multiplex PCR. The repertoire holds over 120,000 clones, roughly 93% seen once, with 1.8% in the top ten. The sequenced material came from PBMCs. These receptors all stem from a man between 18 and 35 years old in good health and CMV-seropositive.

This rearrangement joins TRBV4-1 to TRBJ2-3, with 9 bases that match TRBD2. The V gene end was trimmed by 6 bases and the J gene end by 2 bases; junction bases not matched to a gene: 6. CDR1 and CDR2 (germline): MGHRA, YSYEKL. This CDR3 has 15 residues. In DNA, the CDR3 is TGCGCCAGCAGGAACTTAGCGGGGGACACAGATACGCAGTATTTT. It encodes CASRNLAGDTDTQYF.

This clone appeared once. J is TRBJ2-1 and V is TRBV28; TRBD2 might be the D (7 bases). The CDR3 extends over 16 amino acids. Germline V CDR1 and CDR2: MDHEN, SYDVKM. V was clipped by 3 bases and J by 4 bases, with 16 bases between them. The CDR3 reads CASSLGGGRIYNEQFF. The DNA of the CDR3 is TGTGCCAGCAGTTTGGGAGGGGGGCGGATATACAATGAGCAGTTCTTC.

This clone appeared a single time. Here the CDR3 reads CASSAPYEQYF. For the CDR3, the DNA is TGTGCCAGCAGTGCGCCCTACGAGCAGTACTTC. The chain links TRBV28 to TRBJ2-7; D is undetermined. Trimming cost V 5 bases and J 2 bases, with 4 bases left between them. This CDR3 is 11 amino acids long. CDR1 and CDR2 (germline): MDHEN, SYDVKM.

The chain combines TRBV5-1 with TRBJ2-5; 8 nucleotides agree with TRBD2. V dropped 5 bases and J dropped 3; count of bases not matched to a gene: 3. The CDR3 consists of 13 residues. Germline V CDR1 and CDR2: SGHRS, YFSETQ. The CDR3 DNA follows: TGCGCCAGCAGGGGTAGCGGGAAAGAGACCCAGTACTTC. Its translation is CASRGSGKETQYF.

The chain couples TRBV2 to TRBJ2-5, with D maybe TRBD2 (6 bases). The DNA end is more similar to TRBJ2-7, so the J call may be wrong. The germline V gene has CDR1 SNHLY and CDR2 FYNNEI. This CDR3 comprises 14 residues. For the CDR3, the DNA is TGTGCCAGCAGTGATCGGGGGTCCTCCTACGAGCAGTACTTC. This sequence encodes CASSDRGSSYEQYF.

The rearrangement links TRBV10-3 to TRBJ1-2; D unclear. Germline-derived CDR1 and CDR2 are ENHRY and SYGVKD. The V end lost 6 bases, the J end lost 4 bases, and 9 bases lay between the germline ends. The CDR3 has 12 amino acids. The CDR3 DNA sequence: TGTGCCATCAGGCGAAACAGCTATGGCTACACCTTC. This codes for CAIRRNSYGYTF.

J is TRBJ2-7 and V is TRBV25-1, with TRBD2 matching over 8 bases. Losses at the gene ends were 5 bases for V and 2 bases for J; bases not matched to a gene: 11. The germline V gene encodes CDR1 MGHDK and CDR2 SYGVNS. The CDR3 contains 16 residues. CDR3 sequence (DNA): TGTGCCAGCAGTTCGCCTAGCGGGCGGGGCCCCTACGAGCAGTACTTC. Its translation: CASSSPSGRGPYEQYF.

This chain uses TRBV28 with TRBJ2-2; 13 nucleotides line up with TRBD2. This CDR3 spans 16 amino acids. V gave up 6 bases and J gave up 4 bases; unmatched junction bases: 5. Germline lookup yields CDR1 MDHEN and CDR2 SYDVKM. Here the CDR3 DNA reads TGTGCCAGCAGCAGACTAGCGGGAGGTTCCACCGGGGAGCTGTTTTTT. Protein sequence: CASSRLAGGSTGELFF.

This clone was detected only a few times. The chain combines TRBV28 with TRBJ1-1; no definite D call. Trimming removed 2 bases at V and 4 bases at J, with 11 bases between. The CDR3 has 14 amino acids. Germline V CDR1 and CDR2: MDHEN, SYDVKM. CDR3: CASSLGGVGTEAFF. The CDR3 DNA reads TGTGCCAGCAGTTTAGGTGGAGTTGGCACTGAAGCTTTCTTT.

J is TRBJ1-2 and V is TRBV28; tentatively, D is TRBD1 (5 bases). The length of the CDR3 is 12 residues. V was shortened by 5 bases and J by 5 bases, with 9 bases between the two germline ends. Per germline, CDR1 MDHEN and CDR2 SYDVKM. In DNA form, the CDR3 reads TGTGCCAGCAGTGCGGGGGGGTATGGCTACACCTTC. Translated, it gives CASSAGGYGYTF.